The present TCR beta chain was sequenced within a study of blood T cell repertoires in COVID-19. Study-level information: Whether acute or convalescent, the COVID-19 samples came from the United States, Italy and Spain.

This table comes from immunoSEQ multiplex PCR, and its TCRdb copy is limited to in-frame clones, with some not included. This sample has approximately 63,000 clones, with over 75% found just once. The ends were cut back, 0 bases at V and 1 base at J, with 16 bases in the middle. Germline V lookup: CDR1 LGHNA, CDR2 YNFKEQ. The CDR3 covers 18 residues. The TCR comes from an older woman with COVID-19, enrolled during active disease. This sequence joins TRBV4-2 and TRBJ2-1; possible D gene TRBD2, 5 bases. Sequenced sample: peripheral blood. CDR3 nucleotides: TGTGCCAGCAGCCAAGATCTCGAGGGAATAGGTTCCTACAATGAGCAGTTCTTC. It translates to CASSQDLEGIGSYNEQFF.